This T cell receptor beta chain is from a study of cytomegalovirus exposure and HLA in healthy donors. General study results and limits: As a later analysis showed, several of the most significant clusters appeared to be linked to common viral pathogens. A later analysis found that most CMV-associated TCR beta chains appeared HLA-restricted.

About this clone: Its antigen remains unknown.

From germline, CDR1 is SGHDT and CDR2 YYEEEE. Trimming removed 0 bases from V and 0 bases from J, with 14 bases in between. The CDR3 runs 17 residues. The PCR had 60 Vbeta and 13 Jbeta primers. Measured with immunoSEQ multiplex PCR; TCRdb has only the in-frame clones, and not every one. The data hold about 200,000 clones, with around 84% observed a single time. The V gene is TRBV5-6, the J gene TRBJ2-3, with a tentative D call TRBD1 (5 bases). The sequenced sample was PBMCs. The source of this sequence is a woman between 18 and 29 years old in good health and CMV-seronegative. The CDR3 coding sequence is TGTGCCAGCAGCTTGGACAGGACCAAGGGTAGCACAGATACGCAGTATTTT. Translated: CASSLDRTKGSTDTQYF.